This T cell receptor beta chain comes out of a study of CD4+ T cells in melanoma. Sequencing used immunoSEQ multiplex PCR; TCRdb keeps in-frame clones, though not all of them. In the table there are 13,000 or so clones, less than 85% of which are singletons. The CDR3 is 13 amino acids. Germline V CDR1 and CDR2: ENHRY, SYGVKD. The ends lost 6 bases at V and 3 bases at J; junction bases unmatched: 3. On this clone itself: Its specificity is unknown.

Study-level points and caveats: Reportedly, melanoma neoantigen-specific CD4+ T cells showed varied differentiation states. A reported correlation linked neoantigen-specific CD4+ T cells to CD8+, macrophage and B cell function.

Sequenced sample: cells from a culture (not recorded whether cultured in vitro). This clonotype was obtained from a human donor with melanoma. This rearrangement joins TRBV10-3 to TRBJ2-5; 8 bases align to TRBD1. CDR3 coding DNA: TGTGCCATCAGGCCGACAGGGGAAGAGACCCAGTACTTC. Translated, it gives CAIRPTGEETQYF.